The clone carrying this T cell receptor (beta chain) was observed a few times. TCRdb ran MiXCR on the PCR reads and lists one entry per CDR3 protein. The table lists 460,000 or so distinct CDR3 sequences, under 30% of them singletons. This specimen belongs to a study of molecular identifiers for immune sequencing clone quantification. Germline loops: CDR1 SGDLS, CDR2 YYNGEE. The CDR3 length is 17 residues. The V gene end was trimmed by 0 bases and the J gene end by 10 bases; junction bases not matched to a gene: 16. The sequence came from a human donor in good health. Some libraries in this study had Jurkat cell RNA spiked in. The chain is built from TRBV9 and TRBJ1-5; 7 bases align to TRBD1. Sequencing input: naive CD8+ T cells from blood, with Jurkat cell RNA spiked in. Sample subset: FACS-sorted CD8+CD4-CCR7+CD45RA+ naive T cells. CDR3 in DNA: TGTGCCAGCAGCGTAGCCAGGGGGGCCGTGGCGAGGGGACCCCAGCATTTT. Its protein is CASSVARGAVARGPQHF.